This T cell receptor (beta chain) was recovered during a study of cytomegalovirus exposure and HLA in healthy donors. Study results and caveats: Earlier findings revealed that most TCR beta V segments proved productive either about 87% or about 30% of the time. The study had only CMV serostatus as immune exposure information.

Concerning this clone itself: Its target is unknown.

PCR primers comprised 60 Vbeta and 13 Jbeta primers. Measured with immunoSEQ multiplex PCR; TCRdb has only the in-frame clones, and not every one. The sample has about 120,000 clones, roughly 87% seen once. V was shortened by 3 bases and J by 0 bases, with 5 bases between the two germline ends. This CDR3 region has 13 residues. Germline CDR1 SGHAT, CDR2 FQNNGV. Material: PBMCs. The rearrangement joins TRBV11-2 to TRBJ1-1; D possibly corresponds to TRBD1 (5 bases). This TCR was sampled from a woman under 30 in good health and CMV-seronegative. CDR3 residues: CASSLTVNTEAFF. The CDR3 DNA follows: TGTGCCAGCAGCTTGACAGTGAACACTGAAGCTTTCTTT.